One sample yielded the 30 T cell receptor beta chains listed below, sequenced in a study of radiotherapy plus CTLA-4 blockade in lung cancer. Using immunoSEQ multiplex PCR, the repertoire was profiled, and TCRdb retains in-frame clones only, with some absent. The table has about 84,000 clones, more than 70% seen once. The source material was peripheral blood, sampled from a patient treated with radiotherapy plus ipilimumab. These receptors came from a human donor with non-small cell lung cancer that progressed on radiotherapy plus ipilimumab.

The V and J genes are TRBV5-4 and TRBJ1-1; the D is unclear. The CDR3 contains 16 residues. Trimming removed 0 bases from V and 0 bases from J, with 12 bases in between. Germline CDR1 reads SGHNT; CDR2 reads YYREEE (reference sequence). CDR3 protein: CASSLGGGSVNTEAFF. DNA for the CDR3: TGTGCCAGCAGCTTGGGGGGAGGTTCGGTGAACACTGAAGCTTTCTTT.

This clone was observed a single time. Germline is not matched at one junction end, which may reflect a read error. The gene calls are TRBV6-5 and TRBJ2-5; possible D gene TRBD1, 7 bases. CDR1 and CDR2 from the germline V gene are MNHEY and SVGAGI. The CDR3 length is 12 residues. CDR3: CASRRGQTPLDF. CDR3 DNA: TGTGCCAGCAGGCGGGGACAGACCCCTCTTGACTTC.

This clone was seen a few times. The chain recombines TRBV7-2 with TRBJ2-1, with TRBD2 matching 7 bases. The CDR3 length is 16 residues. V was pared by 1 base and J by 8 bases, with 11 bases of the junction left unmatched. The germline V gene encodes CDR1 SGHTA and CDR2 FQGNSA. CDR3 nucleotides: TGTGCCAGCAGCTTAGAAGCGGGACCCCCCCGGGATGAGCAGTTCTTC. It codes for CASSLEAGPPRDEQFF.

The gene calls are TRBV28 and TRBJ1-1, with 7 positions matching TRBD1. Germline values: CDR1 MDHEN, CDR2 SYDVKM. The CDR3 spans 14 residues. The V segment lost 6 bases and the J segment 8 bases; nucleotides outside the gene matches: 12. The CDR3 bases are TGTGCCAGCAGATGGACAGGAGGGTTTGCGGAAGCTTTCTTT. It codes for CASRWTGGFAEAFF.

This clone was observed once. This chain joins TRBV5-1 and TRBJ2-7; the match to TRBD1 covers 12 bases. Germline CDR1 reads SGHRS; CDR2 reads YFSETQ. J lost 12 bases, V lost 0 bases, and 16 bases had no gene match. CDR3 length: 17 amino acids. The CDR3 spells CASSLGSGQGATTKGYF. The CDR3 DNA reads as TGCGCCAGCAGCTTGGGGTCGGGACAGGGGGCGACGACAAAAGGGTACTTC. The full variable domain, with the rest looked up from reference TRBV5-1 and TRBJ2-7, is KAGVTQTPRYLIKTRGQQVTLSCSPISGHRSVSWYQQTPGQGLQFLFEYFSETQRNKGNFPGRFSGRQFSNSRSEMNVSTLELGDSALYLCASSLGSGQGATTKGYFGPGTRLTVT.

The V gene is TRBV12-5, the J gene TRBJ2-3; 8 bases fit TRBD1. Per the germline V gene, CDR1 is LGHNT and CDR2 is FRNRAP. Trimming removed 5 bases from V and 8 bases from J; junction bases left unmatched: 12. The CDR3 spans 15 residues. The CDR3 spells CASGQGTGPLGTQYF. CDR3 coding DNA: TGTGCTAGTGGTCAAGGGACAGGCCCCCTGGGTACGCAGTATTTT.

The CDR3 loop reads CASRSGSNTEAFF. In DNA, the CDR3 is TGTGCCAGCAGATCCGGGTCTAACACTGAAGCTTTCTTT. This chain links TRBV27 with TRBJ1-1; D call uncertain. Germline-derived CDR1 and CDR2 are MNHEY and SMNVEV (reference sequence). CDR3 length equals 13 residues. The V gene lost 6 bases and the J gene lost 2 bases, with 10 bases spanning the gap.

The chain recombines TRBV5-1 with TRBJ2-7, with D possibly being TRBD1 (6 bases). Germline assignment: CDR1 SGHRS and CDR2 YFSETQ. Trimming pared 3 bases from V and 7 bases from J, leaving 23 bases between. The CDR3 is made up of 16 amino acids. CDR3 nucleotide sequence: TGCGCCAGCAGCTCTTTTTCGACAGGAGTATCCCGGGAGCAGTACTTC. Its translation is CASSSFSTGVSREQYF.

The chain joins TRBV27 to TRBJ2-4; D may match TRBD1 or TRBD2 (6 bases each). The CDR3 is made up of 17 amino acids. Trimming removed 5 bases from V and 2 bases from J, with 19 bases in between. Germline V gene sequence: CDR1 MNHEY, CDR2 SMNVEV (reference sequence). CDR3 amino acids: CASSLRGEWSTKNIQYF. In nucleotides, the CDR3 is TGTGCCAGCAGTCTTAGGGGGGAGTGGTCGACCAAAAACATTCAGTACTTC.

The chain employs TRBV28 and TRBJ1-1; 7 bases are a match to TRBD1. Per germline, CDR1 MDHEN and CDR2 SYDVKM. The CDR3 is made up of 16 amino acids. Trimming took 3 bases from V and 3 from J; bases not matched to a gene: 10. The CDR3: CASSLGGMGQYTEAFF. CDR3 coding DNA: TGTGCCAGCAGTTTGGGGGGTATGGGACAGTACACTGAAGCTTTCTTT. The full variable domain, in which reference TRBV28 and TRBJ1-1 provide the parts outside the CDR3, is DVKVTQSSRYLVKRTGEKVFLECVQDMDHENMFWYRQDPGLGLRLIYFSYDVKMKEKGDIPEGYSVSREKKERFSLILESASTNQTSMYLCASSLGGMGQYTEAFFGQGTRLTVV.

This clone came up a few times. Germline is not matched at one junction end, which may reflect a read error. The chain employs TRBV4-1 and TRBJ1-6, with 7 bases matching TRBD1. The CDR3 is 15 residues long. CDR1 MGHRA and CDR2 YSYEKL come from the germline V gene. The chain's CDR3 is CASSHKQGHNSPLHF. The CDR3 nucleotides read TGTGCCAGCAGCCATAAACAGGGGCATAATTCACCCCTCCACTTT.

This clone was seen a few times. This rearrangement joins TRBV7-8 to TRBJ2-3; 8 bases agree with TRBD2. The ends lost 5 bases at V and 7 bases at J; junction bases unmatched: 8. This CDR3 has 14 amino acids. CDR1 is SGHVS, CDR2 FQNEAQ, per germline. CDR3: CASSPRLAINTQYF. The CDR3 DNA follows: TGTGCCAGCAGCCCCCGACTAGCGATAAATACGCAGTATTTT.

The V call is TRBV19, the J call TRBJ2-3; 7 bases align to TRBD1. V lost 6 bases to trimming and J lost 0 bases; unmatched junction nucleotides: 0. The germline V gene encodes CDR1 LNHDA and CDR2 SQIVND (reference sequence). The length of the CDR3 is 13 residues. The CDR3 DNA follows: TGTGCCAGTAGGGACAGGAGCACAGATACGCAGTATTTT. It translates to CASRDRSTDTQYF.

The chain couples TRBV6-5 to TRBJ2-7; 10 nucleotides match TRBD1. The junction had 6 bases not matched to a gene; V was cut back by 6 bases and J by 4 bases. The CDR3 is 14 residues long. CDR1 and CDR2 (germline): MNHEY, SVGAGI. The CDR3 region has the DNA TGTGCCAGCAGGCGGGGACAGGGGTGGTACGAGCAGTACTTC. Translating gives CASRRGQGWYEQYF.

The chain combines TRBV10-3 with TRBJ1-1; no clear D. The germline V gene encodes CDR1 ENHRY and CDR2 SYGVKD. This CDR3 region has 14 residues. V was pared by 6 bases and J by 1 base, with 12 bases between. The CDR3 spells CAIRSAASNTEAFF. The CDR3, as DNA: TGTGCCATCAGGTCGGCAGCCTCGAACACTGAAGCTTTCTTT.

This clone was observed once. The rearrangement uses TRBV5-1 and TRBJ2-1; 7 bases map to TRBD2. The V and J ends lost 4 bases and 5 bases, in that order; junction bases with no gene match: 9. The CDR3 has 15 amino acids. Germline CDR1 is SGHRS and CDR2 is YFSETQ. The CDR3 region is CASSQIGRTNNEQFF. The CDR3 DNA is TGCGCCAGCAGCCAGATCGGGAGGACCAACAATGAGCAGTTCTTC.

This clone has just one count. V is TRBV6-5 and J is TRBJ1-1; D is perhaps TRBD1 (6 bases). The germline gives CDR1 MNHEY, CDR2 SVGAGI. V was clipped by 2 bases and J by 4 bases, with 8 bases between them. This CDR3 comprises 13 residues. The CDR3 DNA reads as TGTGCCAGCAGTTACGGAGGGGGCACTGAAGCTTTCTTT. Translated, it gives CASSYGGGTEAFF.

The DNA for the CDR3 is TGCGCCAGCAGTGGGGGGATGACAGTTAGTACTGAAGCTTTCTTT. As protein: CASSGGMTVSTEAFF. The chain recombines TRBV10-2 with TRBJ1-1; TRBD1 might be the D (5 bases). The V end lost 4 bases, the J end lost 5 bases, and 17 bases lay between the germline ends. This CDR3 comprises 15 residues. Per the germline V gene, CDR1 is WSHSY and CDR2 is SAAADI.

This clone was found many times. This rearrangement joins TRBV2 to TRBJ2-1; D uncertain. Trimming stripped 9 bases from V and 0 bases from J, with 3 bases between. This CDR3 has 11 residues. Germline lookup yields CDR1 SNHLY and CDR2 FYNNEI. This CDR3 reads CASFSYNEQFF. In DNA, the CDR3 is TGTGCCAGTTTCTCCTACAATGAGCAGTTCTTC. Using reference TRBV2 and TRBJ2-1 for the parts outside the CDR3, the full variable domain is EPEVTQTPSHQVTQMGQEVILRCVPISNHLYFYWYRQILGQKVEFLVSFYNNEISEKSEIFDDQFSVERPDGSNFTLKIRSTKLEDSAMYFCASFSYNEQFFGPGTRLTVL.

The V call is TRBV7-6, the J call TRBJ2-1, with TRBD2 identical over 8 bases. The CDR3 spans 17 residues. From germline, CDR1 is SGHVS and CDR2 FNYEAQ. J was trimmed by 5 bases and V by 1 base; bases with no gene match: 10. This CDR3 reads CASSLVFREGPDNEQFF. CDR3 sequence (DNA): TGTGCCAGCAGCTTAGTTTTTCGGGAGGGGCCGGACAATGAGCAGTTCTTC.

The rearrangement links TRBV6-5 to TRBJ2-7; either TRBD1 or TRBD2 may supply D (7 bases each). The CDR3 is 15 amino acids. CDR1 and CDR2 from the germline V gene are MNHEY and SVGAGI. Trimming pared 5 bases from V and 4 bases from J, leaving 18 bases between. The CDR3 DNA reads TGTGCCAGCAGTAAAGGACAGGCGGGACTATACGAGCAGTACTTC. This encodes CASSKGQAGLYEQYF.

The CDR3 region has the DNA TGTGCCAGCAGTTTCCCAGGGGGCAAGAGCTACGAGCAGTACTTC. This sequence encodes CASSFPGGKSYEQYF. The chain couples TRBV6-1 to TRBJ2-7; 8 bases are a match to TRBD1. V dropped 5 bases and J dropped 3; count of bases not matched to a gene: 9. The CDR3 has 15 residues. Looked up from germline, CDR1 is MNHNS and CDR2 is SASEGT.

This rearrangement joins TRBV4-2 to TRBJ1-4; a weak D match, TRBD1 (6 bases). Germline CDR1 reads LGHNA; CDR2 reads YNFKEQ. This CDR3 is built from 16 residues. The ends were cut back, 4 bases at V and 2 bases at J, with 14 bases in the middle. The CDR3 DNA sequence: TGTGCCAGCAGCCGGGTTTCCGGACAGACTAATGAAAAACTGTTTTTT. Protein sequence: CASSRVSGQTNEKLFF.

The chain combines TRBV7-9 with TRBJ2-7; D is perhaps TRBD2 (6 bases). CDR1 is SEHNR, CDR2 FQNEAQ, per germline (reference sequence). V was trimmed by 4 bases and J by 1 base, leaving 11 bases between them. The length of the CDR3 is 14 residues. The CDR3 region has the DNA TGTGCCAGCAGCTCTCGGGACTTATCCTACGAGCAGTACTTC. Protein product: CASSSRDLSYEQYF.

CDR3 protein: CASSVYNEQFF. Here the CDR3 DNA reads TGTGCCAGCAGTGTTTACAATGAGCAGTTCTTC. The chain recombines TRBV2 with TRBJ2-1, with D unresolved. In germline, CDR1 is SNHLY, CDR2 FYNNEI. The V end was cut by 4 bases, the J end by 4 bases, with 2 bases between. The CDR3 sequence is 11 residues long.

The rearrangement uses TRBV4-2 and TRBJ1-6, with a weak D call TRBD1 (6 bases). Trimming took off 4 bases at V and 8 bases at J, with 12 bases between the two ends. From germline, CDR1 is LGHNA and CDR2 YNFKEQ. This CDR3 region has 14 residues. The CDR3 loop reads CASSRQVGDSPLHF. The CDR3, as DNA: TGTGCCAGCAGCCGACAGGTGGGCGATTCACCCCTCCACTTT.

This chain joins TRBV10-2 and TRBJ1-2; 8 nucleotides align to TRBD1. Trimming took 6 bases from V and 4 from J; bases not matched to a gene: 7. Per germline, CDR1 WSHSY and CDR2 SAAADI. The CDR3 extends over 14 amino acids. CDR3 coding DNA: TGCGCCAGCAGCGAGCAGGGGGCAGGCTATGGCTACACCTTC. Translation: CASSEQGAGYGYTF.

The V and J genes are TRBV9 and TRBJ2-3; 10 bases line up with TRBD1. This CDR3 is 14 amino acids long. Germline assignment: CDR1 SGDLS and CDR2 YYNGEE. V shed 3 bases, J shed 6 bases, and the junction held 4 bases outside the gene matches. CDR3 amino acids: CASSAGQGQDTQYF. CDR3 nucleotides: TGTGCCAGCAGCGCGGGACAGGGGCAGGATACGCAGTATTTT.

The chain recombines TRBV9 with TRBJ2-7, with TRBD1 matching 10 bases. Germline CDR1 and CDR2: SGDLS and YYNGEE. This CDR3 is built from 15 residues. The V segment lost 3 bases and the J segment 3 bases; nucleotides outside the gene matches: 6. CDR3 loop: CASSEGQGSLYEQYF. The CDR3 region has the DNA TGTGCCAGCAGCGAGGGACAGGGGAGCCTCTACGAGCAGTACTTC.

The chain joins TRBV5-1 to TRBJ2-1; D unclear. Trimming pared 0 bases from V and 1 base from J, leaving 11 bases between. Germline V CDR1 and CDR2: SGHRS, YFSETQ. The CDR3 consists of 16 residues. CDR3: CASSLAEVRSYNEQFF. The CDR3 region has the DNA TGCGCCAGCAGCTTGGCCGAGGTACGATCCTACAATGAGCAGTTCTTC.